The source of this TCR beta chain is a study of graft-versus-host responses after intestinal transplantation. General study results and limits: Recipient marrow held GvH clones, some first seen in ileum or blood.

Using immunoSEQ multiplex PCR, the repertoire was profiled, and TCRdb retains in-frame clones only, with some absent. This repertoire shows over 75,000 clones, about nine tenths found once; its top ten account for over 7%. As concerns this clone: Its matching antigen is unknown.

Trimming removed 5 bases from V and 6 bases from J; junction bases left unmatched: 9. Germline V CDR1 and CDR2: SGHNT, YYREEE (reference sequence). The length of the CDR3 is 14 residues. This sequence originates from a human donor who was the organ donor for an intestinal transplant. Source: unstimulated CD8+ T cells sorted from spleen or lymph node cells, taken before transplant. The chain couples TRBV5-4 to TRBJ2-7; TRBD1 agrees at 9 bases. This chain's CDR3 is CASSQRTGAGEQYF. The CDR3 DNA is TGTGCCAGCAGTCAGAGGACAGGGGCGGGCGAGCAGTACTTC.